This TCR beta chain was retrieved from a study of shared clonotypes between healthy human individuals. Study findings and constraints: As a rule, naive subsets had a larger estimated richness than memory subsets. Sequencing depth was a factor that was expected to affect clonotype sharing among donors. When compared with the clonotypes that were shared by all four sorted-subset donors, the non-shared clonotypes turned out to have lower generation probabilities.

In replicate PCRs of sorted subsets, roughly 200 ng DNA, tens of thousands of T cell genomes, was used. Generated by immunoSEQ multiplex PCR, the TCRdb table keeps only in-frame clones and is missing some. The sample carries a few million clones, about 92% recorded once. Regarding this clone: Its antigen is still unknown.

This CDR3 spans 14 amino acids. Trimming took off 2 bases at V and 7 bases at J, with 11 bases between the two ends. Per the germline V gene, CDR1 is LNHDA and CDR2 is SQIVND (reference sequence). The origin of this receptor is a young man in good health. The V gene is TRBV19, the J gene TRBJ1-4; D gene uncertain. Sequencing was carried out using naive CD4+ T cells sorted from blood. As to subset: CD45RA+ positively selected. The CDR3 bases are TGTGCCAGTAGTATATCGGGCCTTCCTGAAAAACTGTTTTTT. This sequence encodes CASSISGLPEKLFF.